Given below is one T cell receptor beta chain in context. In its sample, this clone was seen once. It lacks a known antigen. No clone much larger than this one lies a single base away; base qualities are absent. These data are taken from a study of blood T cell repertoires in COVID-19 (TCRdb year 2020). Turning to the overall study: Collaborator samples came from the United States, Italy and Spain and covered acute and convalescent phases of COVID-19. HLA class I and class II types, where available, came from metadata supplied by the sample provider rather than from assay-based typing. Nearly every sample came with metadata listing a de-identified subject ID, COVID-19 status, age in years and sex. Subjects who had been exposed to COVID-19, were actively infected with it, or had recovered from it provided the deeply sampled blood TCRbeta repertoires that made up the dataset. The material from the prospective study consisted of cDNA or gDNA derived from T cells, B-cell-depleted T cells, or PBMCs. The samples were drawn from two sources: the first 160 participants of the ongoing ImmuneRACE study, and 1,000 to 1,500 subjects contributed by 6 global collaborators. A freely available public database, intended as a resource for researchers studying the immune response to SARS-CoV-2, is where the repertoires were released. The paper's findings and limits, for the study overall: How much clinical and demographic metadata was included differed by source and by participant, and the metadata was provided uncurated.

TCRbeta CDR3 regions were amplified from genomic DNA using the immunoSEQ Assay, a bias-controlled multiplex PCR. The source study handled its data this way. Within the assay, amplification of reference gene primers was used to estimate how many nucleated cells each sample contained. Sequence reads were collapsed and filtered to measure the absolute abundance of every unique TCRbeta CDR3 rearrangement. For each sample, productive Simpson clonality was calculated as the square root of Simpson's diversity index over productive rearrangements. TCRdb re-hosts the immuneACCESS table, in-frame sequences only. Its copies lack some clones; in the studies checked, an unresolved V gene accounts for under half of them, and the cause for the rest is not known. The DNA gave D and trimming, while V, J and clone size come from that table. For this sample the table gives some 300,000 clones, of which 85% to 90% were detected only once. Approximately 6% of the sample is held by the ten biggest clonotypes.

One collaborating source in Seattle enrolled patients during active infection and followed them longitudinally through the course of disease. The collaborating institutions used their own protocols to collect whole blood in K2EDTA tubes. Collaborator samples were shipped for TCRbeta analysis as frozen whole blood, isolated PBMCs, or DNA extracted from either sample type. The TCR comes from a woman aged 45 to 65 with COVID-19, enrolled during active disease. Source material: peripheral blood.

DNA sequence: TGTGCCACCAGTGATTCGCCAGAGGGTAGGAATACGCAGTATTTT. This sequence encodes CATSDSPEGRNTQYF. This sequence uses TRBV24-1 and TRBJ2-3, and the D gene may be TRBD2, 5 bases matching. Per the germline V gene, KGHDR is the CDR1 and SFDVKD is the CDR2. From the cysteine through the phenylalanine, the CDR3 covers 15 amino acids. Just CDR3 DNA is preserved here, 45 bases in frame from base 1. V loses 2 bases, J loses 7 bases, and the germline ends lie 15 bases apart.